A selection of T cell receptor beta chains follows, all from one sample in a study of Ad26.COV2.S vaccination and SARS-CoV-2 variants. The method was immunoSEQ multiplex PCR; TCRdb's version includes in-frame clones alone and lacks a portion of them. The sample consists of around 340,000 clones, about nine tenths of them appearing once. Sample: peripheral blood, taken in a trial of Ad26.COV2.S vaccine versus placebo. These receptor sequences come from a person between 18 and 65 years old who received the Ad26.COV2.S COVID-19 vaccine or a placebo. Each CDR3 is given with its conserved first and last residue. The D gene is left open where the match is weak. Clone size is not always given. Where it is, it says once, few, many or a class for expanded clones.

j_call d_call v_call clone_size cdr3_nt cdr3_aa
TRBJ2-3 TRBD1 TRBV19 - TGTGCCAGTAGTATAAGACAGGGCGGCACAGATACGCAGTATTTT CASSIRQGGTDTQYF
TRBJ1-6 - TRBV30 - TGTGCCTGGAGTCGGGATTCACCCCTCCACTTT CAWSRDSPLHF
TRBJ1-5 - TRBV18 - TGTGCCAGCTCACCAGGACGGGAAAGGAATCAGCCCCAGCATTTT CASSPGRERNQPQHF
TRBJ2-1 TRBD2 TRBV10-3 - TGTGCCATCGGGGGGGGTTTGGAGGCTGAGCAGTTCTTC CAIGGGLEAEQFF
TRBJ2-7 - TRBV19 - TGTGCCAGTAGTCAGATTTCGAGCTCCTACGAGCAGTACTTC CASSQISSSYEQYF
TRBJ2-1 TRBD2 TRBV7-2 - TGTGCCTGCGGACTAGCGGGAGACTACAATGAGCAGTTCTTC CACGLAGDYNEQFF
TRBJ2-5 TRBD2 TRBV6-6 once TGTGCCAGCAGTGACCAGCGGGGGATCCAAGAGACCCAGTACTTC CASSDQRGIQETQYF
TRBJ2-5 - TRBV15 - TGTGCCACCAGCAGAGGATTGACCCCGAAAGGGGAGACCCAGTACTTC CATSRGLTPKGETQYF
TRBJ1-2 - TRBV30 many TGTGCCTGGAGGGGGGGAAGGGGATATGGCTACACCTTC CAWRGGRGYGYTF
TRBJ1-3 - TRBV30 - TGTGCCTGGAGTGTAATGAGGATCTCTGGAAACACCATATATTTT CAWSVMRISGNTIYF
TRBJ2-5 - TRBV3-1/TRBV3-2 once TGTGCCAGCAGCTCACTACTAACCCAAGAGACCCAGTACTTC CASSSLLTQETQYF
TRBJ2-1 TRBD2 TRBV4-3 - TGCGCCAGCAGCCAAGATTGGCGGGGGGCATATGAGCAGTTCTTC CASSQDWRGAYEQFF
TRBJ2-5 - TRBV11-3 once TGTGCCAGCAGCTTAGTTCAGGGGTCGGGGACCCAGTACTTC CASSLVQGSGTQYF
TRBJ2-4 TRBD1 TRBV4-1 - TGCGCCAGCAGCCAAGCAAGGACAGGTCTTCTAAACATTCAGTACTTC CASSQARTGLLNIQYF
TRBJ1-5 - TRBV7-2 - TGTGCCAGCAGCTTAGGGTCCAGGGGCAATCAGCCCCAGCATTTT CASSLGSRGNQPQHF
TRBJ2-1 TRBD2 TRBV14 - TGTGCCAGCAGCCAAGAATGGCGGACTAGCGGGATATACAATGAGCAGTTCTTC CASSQEWRTSGIYNEQFF
TRBJ1-4 - TRBV2 once TGTGCCAGCAGTGAAGGGACAAGGGGTGAAAAACTGTTTTTT CASSEGTRGEKLFF
TRBJ1-1 - TRBV11-3 - TGTGCCAGCAGCTTATCGGTGAACACTGAAGCTTTCTTT CASSLSVNTEAFF
TRBJ2-3 - TRBV5-4 - TGTGCCAGCAGCTTGTCGTGGGGGGCCGGTGCAGATACGCAGTATTTT CASSLSWGAGADTQYF
TRBJ1-3 - TRBV10-3 - TGTGCCATCTTGAGGTCCGGAAACACCATATATTTT CAILRSGNTIYF
TRBJ1-4 - TRBV5-4 - TGTGCCAGCAGCATTCACGGGGGTCTGTTAAATGAAAAACTGTTTTTT CASSIHGGLLNEKLFF
TRBJ2-7 - TRBV15 - TGTGCCACCAGCAGAGAACTCGAGGCTAGCTACGAGCAGTACTTC CATSRELEASYEQYF
TRBJ2-7 TRBD2 TRBV5-1 - TGCGCCAGCGGACTAGCGGGAGGGAGGGGAGAGCAGTACTTC CASGLAGGRGEQYF
TRBJ2-5 TRBD2 TRBV9 - TGTGCCAGCAGCGTGGTAGCGGGGGGGCCTGGGGAGACCCAGTACTTC CASSVVAGGPGETQYF
TRBJ2-5 - TRBV5-1 - TGCGCCAGCAGCTTGTACAGCGGCCCCCAAGAGACCCAGTACTTC CASSLYSGPQETQYF
TRBJ1-2 TRBD1 TRBV9 - TGTGCCAGCAGCCCCGGACAGGGGGTCGATGGCTACACCTTC CASSPGQGVDGYTF
TRBJ2-1 TRBD2 TRBV6-1 - TGTGCCAGCAGTGAAAGAGGGACTAGCGGGAGGGGGGAGCAGTTCTTC CASSERGTSGRGEQFF
TRBJ2-5 - TRBV7-3 - TGTGCCAGCAGCGCAACTCGACAATCGGAGACCCAGTACTTC CASSATRQSETQYF
TRBJ1-2 - TRBV3-1/TRBV3-2 - TGTGCCAGCAGCGCCCCAGGGGACCCAATTTTCTATGGCTACACCTTC CASSAPGDPIFYGYTF
TRBJ2-5 - TRBV10-3 - TGTGCCACCACGCGGCAATTGGTCCAGGAGACCCAGTACTTC CATTRQLVQETQYF
TRBJ1-2 TRBD1 TRBV11-1 few TGTGCCAGCAGCTTAGAACAGGGGAGCTATGGCTACACCTTC CASSLEQGSYGYTF
TRBJ2-2 - TRBV27 - TGTGCCAGCAGTGCCTCTAACACCGGGGAGCTGTTTTTT CASSASNTGELFF
TRBJ2-1 - TRBV27 - TGTGCCAGCAGTCCGACGGGGACCGCGGGGCAGTTCTTC CASSPTGTAGQFF
TRBJ2-7 TRBD1 TRBV7-9 - TGTGCCAGCAGCTTAGGTGGGCAGGGGGTGACACCCTACGAGCAGTACTTC CASSLGGQGVTPYEQYF
TRBJ1-5 - TRBV30 - TGTGCCTGGAGTTCCCCCGGGCCCCGGCGGGGGCCCCAGCATTTT CAWSSPGPRRGPQHF
TRBJ1-6 TRBD1 TRBV9 - TGTGCCAGCTCAAGGGGGCTTTCTCAATCACCCCTCCACTTT CASSRGLSQSPLHF
TRBJ2-2 TRBD1 TRBV5-1 once TGCGCCAGCAGACCGGGACAGGGGGCCGGGGAGCTGTTTTTT CASRPGQGAGELFF
TRBJ1-2 - TRBV5-1 - TGCGCCAGCAGCACGTCACAGGGCCCTTATGGCTACACCTTC CASSTSQGPYGYTF
TRBJ1-5 - TRBV6-1 - TGTGCCAGCAGTGTACGATACAGGGACCGGGATCAGCCCCAGCATTTT CASSVRYRDRDQPQHF
TRBJ1-3 - TRBV5-6 - TGTGCCAGCAGCTTGTTCCAGGACGGCACCATATATTTT CASSLFQDGTIYF
TRBJ1-1 - TRBV4-3 - TGCGCCAGCAGCCAAAGCCCTTTGGGTTCGAACACTGAAGCTTTCTTT CASSQSPLGSNTEAFF
TRBJ1-4 - TRBV7-2 - TGTGCCAGCAGCTTAAACGACGCAGCAACTAATGAAAAACTGTTTTTT CASSLNDAATNEKLFF
TRBJ1-6 - TRBV5-1 - TGCGCCAGCAGCTTCGACAGAGGAAATTCACCCCTCCACTTT CASSFDRGNSPLHF
TRBJ1-5 TRBD1 TRBV19 - TGTGCCAGTAGTTCCCGTGGCAGGGGGCAACCGGGTCAGCCCCAGCATTTT CASSSRGRGQPGQPQHF
TRBJ1-1 - TRBV7-2 - TGTGCCAGCAGCTTTCTCGGGGAATGGGACACTGAAGCTTTCTTT CASSFLGEWDTEAFF
TRBJ1-2 - TRBV4-3 - TGCGCCAGCAGCCAAGAGGGGCCAGGCTGGGACTATGGCTACACCTTC CASSQEGPGWDYGYTF
TRBJ2-1 - TRBV7-2 - TGTGCCAGCAGCCAGGGCTCCGGCCCTTACAATGAGCAGTTCTTC CASSQGSGPYNEQFF
TRBJ1-2 - TRBV7-8 - TGTGCCAGCAGCTCCGGGGGTTCTAACTATGGCTACACCTTC CASSSGGSNYGYTF
TRBJ2-3 TRBD2 TRBV7-3 - TGTGCCAGCAGCTTAATGAGGGGCGGGAGTTCCACAGATACGCAGTATTTT CASSLMRGGSSTDTQYF
TRBJ2-2 TRBD1 TRBV28 - TGTGCCAGCAGGACAGGGCCCAACACCGGGGAGCTGTTTTTT CASRTGPNTGELFF
TRBJ2-1 TRBD2 TRBV7-2 - TGTGCCAGCAGCCAGGGACTAGCGGGGAGCTCCTACAATGAGCAGTTCTTC CASSQGLAGSSYNEQFF
TRBJ2-5 - TRBV18 once TGTGCCAGCTCACCGAGAGCCGGGGACGAGACCCAGTACTTC CASSPRAGDETQYF
TRBJ2-5 - TRBV6-2/TRBV6-3 - TGTGCCAGCAGTAGGACGCAAGAGACCCAGTACTTC CASSRTQETQYF
TRBJ2-5 TRBD2 TRBV5-8 few TGTGCCAGCAGCGAGGGACTAGCGGGAGGACAGACCCAGTACTTC CASSEGLAGGQTQYF
TRBJ2-2 - TRBV19 - TGTGCCAGTAGGGTGATCCAGGCGGAGGGGGGGACCGGGGAGCTGTTTTTT CASRVIQAEGGTGELFF